The text below deals with one TCR beta chain. The sample belongs to a study of CD8+CD57+ T cells in acquired aplastic anemia. Genomic DNA served as template for TCR beta VDJ and CDR3 profiling. Via MiXCR, TCRdb re-called the reads, giving one row per CDR3 protein. The table records over 200,000 distinct CDR3 sequences, over 55% of them present only once. The CDR3 is 14 amino acids. Germline V CDR1 and CDR2: ENHRY, SYGVKD. V shed 10 bases and J shed 0 bases, with 12 bases lying between them. The sequenced sample was sorted CD4+, CD8+, or CD8+CD57+ T cells (not recorded which) from PBMCs. V usage is TRBV10-3 and J usage is TRBJ2-2, with D perhaps matching TRBD1 (6 bases). The clonotype originates from a human donor in good health. The CDR3 is CATRDTPNTGELFF. In nucleotides, the CDR3 is TGTGCCACCCGGGACACCCCGAACACCGGGGAGCTGTTTTTT.